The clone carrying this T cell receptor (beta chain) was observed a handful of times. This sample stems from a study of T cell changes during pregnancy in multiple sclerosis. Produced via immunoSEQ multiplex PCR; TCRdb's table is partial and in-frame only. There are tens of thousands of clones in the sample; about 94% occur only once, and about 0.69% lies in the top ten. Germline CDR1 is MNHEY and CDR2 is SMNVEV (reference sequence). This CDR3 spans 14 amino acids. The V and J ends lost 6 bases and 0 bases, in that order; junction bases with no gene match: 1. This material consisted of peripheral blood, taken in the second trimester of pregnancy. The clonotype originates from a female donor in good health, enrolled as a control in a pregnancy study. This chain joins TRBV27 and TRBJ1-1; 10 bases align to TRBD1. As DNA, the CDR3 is TGTGCCAGCAGGGGGACAGGGGTGAACACTGAAGCTTTCTTT. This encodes CASRGTGVNTEAFF.